This entry concerns a single T cell receptor beta chain. This CDR3 comprises 17 residues. V dropped 6 bases and J dropped 5; count of bases not matched to a gene: 19. In germline, CDR1 is SGHNT, CDR2 YYREEE (reference sequence). Sequenced by immunoSEQ multiplex PCR; TCRdb stores in-frame clones only, minus some. The sample shows 320,000 or so clones, approximately 88% of them seen only once. The entry originates in a study of blood T cell repertoires in COVID-19. Material: PBMCs or T cells enriched from blood (not recorded which). This TCR was recovered from a man younger than 45 who had recovered from COVID-19. The chain couples TRBV5-4 to TRBJ1-2; TRBD1 matches 7 bases. The chain's CDR3 is CASTPGGGGGLGYGYTF. The CDR3 nucleotides read TGTGCCAGCACTCCGGGTGGAGGGGGCGGCCTCGGGTATGGCTACACCTTC.